A single sample gave rise to the 12 T cell receptor beta chains below, sequenced in a study of blood T cell repertoires in COVID-19. The table came from immunoSEQ multiplex PCR; TCRdb's copy has only in-frame clones and leaves some out. Of about 130,000 clones detected, 92% appear once; the ten largest clones hold around 2.1%. The sequenced sample consisted of peripheral blood. These receptors all stem from a man aged 50 or older with COVID-19, enrolled during active disease.

This sequence joins TRBV12-3 or TRBV12-4 and TRBJ1-6, with D possibly matching TRBD1 (5 bases). V was clipped by 1 base and J by 8 bases, with 6 bases between them. The CDR3 spans 13 residues. The CDR3 is CASSLEGYSPLHF. In nucleotides, the CDR3 is TGTGCCAGCAGTTTAGAGGGGTATTCACCCCTCCACTTT.

The rearrangement links TRBV14 to TRBJ2-1; D not resolved. Looked up from germline, CDR1 is SGHDN and CDR2 is FVKESK. Trimming removed 4 bases from V and 7 bases from J, with 14 bases in between. This CDR3 contains 14 residues. CDR3 DNA sequence: TGTGCCAGCAGCCCCCGAGATAGCTGGAATGAGCAGTTCTTC. Translation gives CASSPRDSWNEQFF.

The chain joins TRBV7-3 to TRBJ2-2; D is perhaps TRBD2 (6 bases). The CDR3 consists of 13 residues. Trimming cost V 5 bases and J 6 bases, with 10 bases left between them. From germline, CDR1 is SGHTA and CDR2 FQGTGA. CDR3 in amino acids: CASSLLAPGELFF. Written as DNA, the CDR3 is TGTGCCAGCAGCCTACTAGCCCCCGGGGAGCTGTTTTTT.

This clone was recorded once. The chain combines TRBV14 with TRBJ2-7; no clear D gene. Germline V lookup: CDR1 SGHDN, CDR2 FVKESK. The CDR3 has 12 amino acids. Deletions cut 4 bases from V and 4 bases from J, with 8 bases between. The CDR3 here is CASSRATYEQYF. The CDR3 DNA reads TGTGCCAGCAGCCGGGCGACATACGAGCAGTACTTC.

CDR3 sequence: CASSPPDGEGAALGAGELFF. As DNA, the CDR3 is TGTGCCAGCAGCCCACCCGATGGAGAGGGGGCGGCCCTAGGGGCCGGGGAGCTGTTTTTT. The rearrangement uses TRBV9 and TRBJ2-2; the match to TRBD1 covers 7 bases. The junction had 24 bases not matched to a gene; V was cut back by 4 bases and J by 6 bases. The CDR3 is 20 amino acids. Germline V gene data show CDR1 as SGDLS and CDR2 as YYNGEE.

The count of this clone is one. The V gene is TRBV10-3, the J gene TRBJ2-1; D remains ambiguous. This CDR3 has 15 residues. V dropped 2 bases and J dropped 0 bases, with 8 bases sitting between them. Germline V gene sequence: CDR1 ENHRY, CDR2 SYGVKD. CDR3 nucleotides: TGTGCCATCAGTGAGGGCCTCAGCTCCTACAATGAGCAGTTCTTC. It yields the protein CAISEGLSSYNEQFF.

This sequence joins TRBV7-2 and TRBJ1-1; D is uncertain. The CDR3 consists of 13 residues. V was pared by 5 bases and J by 8 bases, with 15 bases between. Germline V gene lookup returns CDR1 SGHTA and CDR2 FQGNSA. The DNA for the CDR3 is TGTGCCAGCAGCGGAGACGGCCCGTCCGAAGCTTTCTTT. The encoded protein is CASSGDGPSEAFF.

The chain carries TRBV14 and TRBJ1-1; tentative D call: TRBD1 (5 bases). V gave up 2 bases and J gave up 4 bases, with 11 bases separating them. This CDR3 is built from 14 residues. Germline values: CDR1 SGHDN, CDR2 FVKESK. For the CDR3, the DNA is TGTGCCAGCAGCCAAAATCTGGGGGGCACTGAAGCTTTCTTT. Its translation: CASSQNLGGTEAFF.

The chain has TRBV6-5 and TRBJ1-6; D gene uncertain. The CDR3 sequence is 13 residues long. V was trimmed by 2 bases and J by 7 bases, leaving 6 bases between them. Germline V gene sequence: CDR1 MNHEY, CDR2 SVGAGI. CDR3 protein: CASSYTRNSPLHF. The CDR3 DNA sequence: TGTGCCAGCAGTTACACCAGGAATTCACCCCTCCACTTT.

The rearrangement joins TRBV7-9 to TRBJ2-1, with TRBD2 matching 14 bases. The CDR3 consists of 16 residues. CDR1 SEHNR and CDR2 FQNEAQ come from the germline V gene (reference sequence). With 5 bases clipped from V and 10 bases from J, the junction kept 10 bases outside the gene matches. This chain's CDR3 is CASSPAGTSGGKEQFF. CDR3 coding DNA: TGTGCCAGCAGCCCTGCCGGGACTAGCGGGGGTAAAGAGCAGTTCTTC.

This clone was counted once. The chain has TRBV9 and TRBJ2-7, with 11 bases identical to TRBD1. The CDR3 contains 15 residues. V gave up 4 bases and J gave up 5 bases; unmatched junction bases: 8. Looked up from germline, CDR1 is SGDLS and CDR2 is YYNGEE. The chain's CDR3 is CASSSAGTGGDEQYF. In nucleotides, the CDR3 is TGTGCCAGCAGCTCCGCCGGGACAGGGGGTGACGAGCAGTACTTC.

V gene TRBV10-3 combines with J gene TRBJ2-1, with 8 bases fitting TRBD2. Unmatched junction bases numbered 10, after V lost 10 bases and J lost 5 bases. The CDR3 sequence is 14 residues long. Germline CDR1 ENHRY, CDR2 SYGVKD. The CDR3 sequence is CATLWAGGDNEQFF. The DNA of the CDR3 is TGTGCCACCCTTTGGGCGGGAGGAGACAATGAGCAGTTCTTC.